A single sample is the source of the 3 T cell receptor beta chains below, sequenced in a study of blood T cell repertoires in COVID-19. Method: immunoSEQ multiplex PCR; TCRdb's copy keeps in-frame clones and lacks some. The sample yields hundreds of thousands of clones, 92% seen once. Sequencing input: peripheral blood. The origin of the receptors is a man aged 60-69 years with COVID-19, enrolled during active disease.

The CDR3 bases are TGTGCCAGCAGCGTCGGACTAGCGGGGGGACCGAGCAATGAGCAGTTCTTC. Protein: CASSVGLAGGPSNEQFF. The V gene is TRBV5-4, the J gene TRBJ2-1; 14 bases align to TRBD2. Trimming at V came to 4 bases and at J to 6 bases, leaving 9 bases not matched to a gene. The germline CDR1 and CDR2 sequences are SGHNT and YYREEE (reference sequence). This CDR3 is 17 amino acids long.

The J gene is TRBJ2-2, the V gene TRBV18, with D possibly being TRBD2 (6 bases). There are 14 residues in the CDR3. V was pared by 3 bases and J by 5 bases, with 10 bases between. Germline values: CDR1 KGHSH, CDR2 LQKENI. CDR3 nucleotide sequence: TGTGCCAGCTCACCCCCCGGGGGTACCGGGGAGCTGTTTTTT. Its protein is CASSPPGGTGELFF. Full variable domain (outside the CDR3, taken from reference TRBV18 and TRBJ2-2): NAGVMQNPRHLVRRRGQEARLRCSPMKGHSHVYWYRQLPEEGLKFMVYLQKENIIDESGMPKERFSAEFPKEGPSILRIQQVVRGDSAAYFCASSPPGGTGELFFGEGSRLTVL.

This chain links TRBV27 with TRBJ2-1, with TRBD2 identical over 15 bases. Germline V CDR1 and CDR2: MNHEY, SMNVEV (reference sequence). The junction had 10 bases not matched to a gene; V was cut back by 6 bases and J by 7 bases. The CDR3 totals 17 residues. This chain's CDR3 is CASRTNTGTSGRNEQFF. As DNA, the CDR3 is TGTGCCAGCAGAACAAATACCGGGACTAGCGGGAGGAATGAGCAGTTCTTC.